Each of the 17 T cell receptor beta chains below was sequenced from the same sample in a study of cytomegalovirus exposure and HLA in healthy donors (dated by TCRdb to between 2016 and 2019). Libraries were constructed by the immunoSEQ multiplex PCR assay. The multiplex PCR relied on a mix of 60 forward primers for TCR Vbeta segments and 13 reverse primers for TCR Jbeta segments. TCRdb's version of the immuneACCESS table is confined to in-frame rearrangements and falls short of the full clone set. An unresolved V gene accounts for under half of the shortfall where checked; the remainder is of unknown origin. The sample has about 100,000 clones on record, roughly 88% of them singletons. The top ten clonotypes cover less than 1.5% of the sample. Material for sequencing was PBMCs. All receptors derive from a woman in her late teens or twenties in good health and CMV-seronegative.

The chain uses TRBV7-9 and TRBJ1-2; tentative D call: TRBD1 (5 bases). The V end was cut by 2 bases, the J end by 7 bases, with 17 bases between. The germline gives CDR1 SEHNR, CDR2 FQNEAQ (reference sequence). The CDR3 extends over 15 amino acids. The CDR3 DNA reads as TGTGCCAGCAGCTTACCGTCCGCAGGGCAGTTTGGCTACACCTTC. It codes for CASSLPSAGQFGYTF.

This clone was seen just once. Other DNA sequences in this specimen translate into the identical CDR3. The gene calls are TRBV5-3 and TRBJ1-1; D not certain. TRBV5-3 falls under the ORF class, with uncertain function. V gave up 0 bases and J gave up 0 bases, with 15 bases separating them. This CDR3 spans 17 amino acids. The CDR3 sequence is CARSLVTGLVMNTEAFF. In nucleotides, the CDR3 is TGTGCCAGAAGCTTGGTGACGGGGTTGGTGATGAACACTGAAGCTTTCTTT.

The chain recombines TRBV5-4 with TRBJ2-7; 11 nucleotides align to TRBD2. Looked up from germline, CDR1 is SGHNT and CDR2 is YYREEE (reference sequence). The CDR3 consists of 15 residues. Unmatched junction bases numbered 5, after V lost 4 bases and J lost 2 bases. CDR3 nucleotide sequence: TGTGCCAGCAGCCGCGAACTAGCGGGAGCCTACGAGCAGTACTTC. This codes for CASSRELAGAYEQYF.

V gene TRBV7-9 combines with J gene TRBJ2-7, with TRBD1 as a possible D gene (8 bases). The germline CDR1 and CDR2 sequences are SEHNR and FQNEAQ (reference sequence). The CDR3 has 14 amino acids. Trimming stripped 3 bases from V and 4 bases from J, with 13 bases between. This CDR3 is CASSFTGGGYEQYF. The CDR3 nucleotides read TGTGCCAGCAGCTTTACAGGGGGGGGGTACGAGCAGTACTTC. Filled out from reference TRBV7-9 and TRBJ2-7, the complete variable domain reads DTGVSQNPRHKITKRGQNVTFRCDPISEHNRLYWYRQTLGQGPEFLTYFQNEAQLEKSRLLSDRFSAERPKGSFSTLEIQRTEQGDSAMYLCASSFTGGGYEQYFGPGTRLTVT.

The V gene is TRBV9, the J gene TRBJ2-5; 7 bases agree with TRBD1. The better agreement between TRBJ2-7 and the DNA end casts doubt on the J call. This CDR3 region has 14 residues. Per germline, CDR1 SGDLS and CDR2 YYNGEE. CDR3 DNA: TGTGCCAGCAGCCTCCGGGACAGACCCTACGAGCAGTACTTC. Its translation: CASSLRDRPYEQYF.

This chain connects TRBV7-9 to TRBJ1-2; D unclear. V lost 3 bases and J lost 0, with 11 bases in between. There are 15 residues in the CDR3. CDR1 is SEHNR, CDR2 FQNEAQ, per germline (reference sequence). CDR3 residues: CASSLTAGTNYGYTF. The CDR3 DNA reads as TGTGCCAGCAGCTTGACGGCGGGCACTAACTATGGCTACACCTTC. Supplemented by reference TRBV7-9 and TRBJ1-2, the full variable domain reads DTGVSQNPRHKITKRGQNVTFRCDPISEHNRLYWYRQTLGQGPEFLTYFQNEAQLEKSRLLSDRFSAERPKGSFSTLEIQRTEQGDSAMYLCASSLTAGTNYGYTFGSGTRLTVV.

The chain combines TRBV4-2 with TRBJ2-3, with 10 bases fitting TRBD2. V shed 1 base, J shed 6 bases, and the junction held 10 bases outside the gene matches. Germline values: CDR1 LGHNA, CDR2 YNFKEQ. The CDR3 runs to 17 residues. CDR3 DNA sequence: TGTGCCAGCAGCCAAGCCCGGGCTAGCGGGGGAGTCGATACGCAGTATTTT. It yields the protein CASSQARASGGVDTQYF.

The chain joins TRBV28 to TRBJ1-2; no definite D call. V was shortened by 5 bases and J by 7 bases, with 23 bases between the two germline ends. This CDR3 comprises 16 residues. Germline V gene data show CDR1 as MDHEN and CDR2 as SYDVKM. The CDR3 nucleotides read TGTGCCAGCAGTAGGCGAGCCCCCGGGTTACCTGGTGGCTACACCTTC. Its translation: CASSRRAPGLPGGYTF.

V is TRBV11-2 and J is TRBJ2-3, with D unresolved. From germline, CDR1 is SGHAT and CDR2 FQNNGV. V was clipped by 4 bases and J by 2 bases, with 10 bases between them. This CDR3 has 14 amino acids. The DNA for the CDR3 is TGTGCCAGCAGCTATGACTTTATCACAGATACGCAGTATTTT. As protein: CASSYDFITDTQYF.

This clone was counted once. The chain combines TRBV21-1 with TRBJ1-5; TRBD1 is taken as the D call from the table, unchecked against the DNA. TRBV21-1 has pseudogene status. This CDR3 contains 16 residues. CDR3 residues: CASSKARRDSNQPQHF. The DNA for the CDR3 is TGTGCCAGCAGCAAAGCGCGCAGGGATAGCAATCAGCCCCAGCATTTT.

The CDR3, as DNA: TGTGCCAGCAGTCCGACAGGCTTGACTCAGCCCCAGCATTTT. Its translation is CASSPTGLTQPQHF. This rearrangement joins TRBV28 to TRBJ1-5; TRBD1 is a possible D gene (6 bases). Germline assignment: CDR1 MDHEN and CDR2 SYDVKM. Between the trimmed V and J ends, which lost 5 bases and 6 bases, there was a span of 14 bases. This CDR3 is 14 amino acids long.

This clone came up once. The chain uses TRBV5-4 and TRBJ1-2; D possibly corresponds to TRBD1 (6 bases). The CDR3 extends over 17 amino acids. The germline V and J ends were trimmed by 2 bases and 8 bases, with 25 bases remaining between them. Germline V gene lookup returns CDR1 SGHNT and CDR2 YYREEE (reference sequence). In DNA, the CDR3 is TGTGCCAGCAGCTTTGGTGCCGAGGGGGTCTGGTCGGGCGGCTACACCTTC. Residues: CASSFGAEGVWSGGYTF.

This rearrangement joins TRBV5-5 to TRBJ1-1; 7 nucleotides agree with TRBD1. Germline V CDR1 and CDR2: SGHKS, YYEKEE (reference sequence). J gave up 11 bases and V 3 bases, and 13 bases lay outside the gene matches. This CDR3 region has 14 residues. Here the CDR3 reads CASSSPTGIGEAFF. In DNA form, the CDR3 reads TGTGCCAGCAGCTCCCCGACAGGGATCGGTGAGGCTTTCTTT.

Points on this clone: The junction and the germline gene differ at one end; a read error may be behind it. The chain couples TRBV7-9 to TRBJ2-7; 11 bases are shared with TRBD2. This CDR3 is built from 14 residues. CDR1 is SEHNR and CDR2 is FQNEAQ in the germline V gene (reference sequence). CDR3 region: CSSSRLAGFYEQYF. The CDR3 DNA is TGTTCCAGCAGTCGACTAGCGGGATTCTACGAGCAGTACTTC.

The chain joins TRBV11-2 to TRBJ1-2; D perhaps matches TRBD1 (5 bases). Deletions cut 5 bases from V and 7 bases from J, with 14 bases between. Germline V gene sequence: CDR1 SGHAT, CDR2 FQNNGV. The CDR3 totals 13 residues. The CDR3 bases are TGTGCCAGCAGCCCCCCCGGGGGGTCTGGCTACACCTTC. Protein: CASSPPGGSGYTF.

The gene calls are TRBV5-4 and TRBJ2-3; 10 nucleotides line up with TRBD2. This CDR3 contains 17 residues. Germline V gene sequence: CDR1 SGHNT, CDR2 YYREEE (reference sequence). The junction had 14 bases not matched to a gene; V was cut back by 3 bases and J by 7 bases. The DNA of the CDR3 is TGTGCCAGCAGCTCATCGCCCGAGCGGGGGGGCCCAAATACGCAGTATTTT. This codes for CASSSSPERGGPNTQYF.

The gene calls are TRBV30 and TRBJ2-5, with 10 bases fitting TRBD1. The J segment lost 1 base and the V segment lost 5 bases, leaving 4 bases of the junction unmatched. The CDR3 totals 14 residues. Per germline, CDR1 GTSNPN and CDR2 SVGIG (reference sequence). This CDR3 reads CAWGQGGVQETQYF. The CDR3 DNA sequence: TGTGCCTGGGGACAGGGGGGGGTCCAAGAGACCCAGTACTTC.